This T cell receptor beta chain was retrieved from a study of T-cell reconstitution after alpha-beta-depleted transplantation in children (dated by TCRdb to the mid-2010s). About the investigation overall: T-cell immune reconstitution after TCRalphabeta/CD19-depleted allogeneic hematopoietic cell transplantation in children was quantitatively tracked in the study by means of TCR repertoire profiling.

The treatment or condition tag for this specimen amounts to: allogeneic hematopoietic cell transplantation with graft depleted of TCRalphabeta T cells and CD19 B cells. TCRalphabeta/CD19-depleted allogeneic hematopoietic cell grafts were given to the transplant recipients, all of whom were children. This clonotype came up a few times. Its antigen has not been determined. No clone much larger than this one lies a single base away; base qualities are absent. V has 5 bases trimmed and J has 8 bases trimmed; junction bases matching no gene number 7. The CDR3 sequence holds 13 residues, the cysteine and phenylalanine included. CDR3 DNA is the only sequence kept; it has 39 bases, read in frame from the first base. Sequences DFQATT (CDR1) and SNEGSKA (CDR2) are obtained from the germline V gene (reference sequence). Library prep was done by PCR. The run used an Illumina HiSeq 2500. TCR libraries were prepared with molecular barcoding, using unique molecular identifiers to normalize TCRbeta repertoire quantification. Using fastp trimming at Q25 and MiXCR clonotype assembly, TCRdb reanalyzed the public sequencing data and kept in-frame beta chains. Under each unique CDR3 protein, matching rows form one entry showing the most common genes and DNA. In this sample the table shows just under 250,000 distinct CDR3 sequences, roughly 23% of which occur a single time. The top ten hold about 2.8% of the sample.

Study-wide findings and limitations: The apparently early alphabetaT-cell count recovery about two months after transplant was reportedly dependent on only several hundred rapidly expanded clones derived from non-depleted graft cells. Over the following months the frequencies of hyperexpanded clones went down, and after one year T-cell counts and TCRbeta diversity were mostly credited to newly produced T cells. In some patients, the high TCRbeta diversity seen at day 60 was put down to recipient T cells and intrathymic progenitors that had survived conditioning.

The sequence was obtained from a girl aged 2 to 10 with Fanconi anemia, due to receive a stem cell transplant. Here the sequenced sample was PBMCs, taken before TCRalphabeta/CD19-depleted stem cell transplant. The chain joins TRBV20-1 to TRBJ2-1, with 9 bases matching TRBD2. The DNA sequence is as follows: TGCAGTGCTCCCCTGGCGGGAGGGGATGAGCAGTTCTTC. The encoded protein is CSAPLAGGDEQFF.